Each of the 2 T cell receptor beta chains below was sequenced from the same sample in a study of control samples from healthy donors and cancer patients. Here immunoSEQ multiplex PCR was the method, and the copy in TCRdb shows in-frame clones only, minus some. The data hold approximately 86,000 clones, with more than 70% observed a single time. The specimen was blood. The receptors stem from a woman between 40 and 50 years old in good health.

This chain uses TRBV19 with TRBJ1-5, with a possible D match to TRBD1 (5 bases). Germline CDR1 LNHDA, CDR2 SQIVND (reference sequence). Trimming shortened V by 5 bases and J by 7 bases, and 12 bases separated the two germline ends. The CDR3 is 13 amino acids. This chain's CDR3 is CASSWGEIQPQHF. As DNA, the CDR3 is TGTGCCAGTAGTTGGGGCGAGATCCAGCCCCAGCATTTT.

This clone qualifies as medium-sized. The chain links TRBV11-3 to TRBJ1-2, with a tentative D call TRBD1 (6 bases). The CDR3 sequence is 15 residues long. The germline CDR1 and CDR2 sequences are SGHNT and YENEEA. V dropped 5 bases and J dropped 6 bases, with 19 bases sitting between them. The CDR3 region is CASSLQGLPINGYTF. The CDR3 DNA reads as TGTGCCAGCAGCCTACAGGGCCTACCGATAAATGGCTACACCTTC.